One and the same sample provided the 31 T cell receptor beta chains below, sequenced in a study of T cell responses to AZD1222 COVID-19 vaccine. TCRdb's copy holds only in-frame clones and misses some; the assay was immunoSEQ multiplex PCR. The data contain roughly 150,000 clones, 70% to 90% of them singletons. The sequencing used peripheral blood, collected on day 0 of AZD1222 vaccination. These receptors originate from an adult in good health.

J is TRBJ1-2 and V is TRBV20-1; no clear D gene. This CDR3 region has 11 residues. The germline gives CDR1 DFQATT, CDR2 SNEGSKA (reference sequence). The V end was cut by 3 bases, the J end by 8 bases, with 10 bases between. This chain's CDR3 is CSASVTGGYTF. CDR3 nucleotides: TGCAGTGCTAGCGTTACGGGGGGCTACACCTTC.

CDR3 DNA: TGTGCCAGCAGCTCGCGTTATAATTCACCCCTCCACTTT. Its protein is CASSSRYNSPLHF. The rearrangement uses TRBV7-2 and TRBJ1-6; D gene ambiguous. V was pared by 4 bases and J by 4 bases, with 5 bases between. The CDR3 is 13 amino acids. CDR1 is SGHTA and CDR2 is FQGNSA in the germline V gene.

There are a few counts of this clone. The chain combines TRBV27 with TRBJ2-3, with a tentative D call TRBD2 (6 bases). The germline gives CDR1 MNHEY, CDR2 SMNVEV (reference sequence). CDR3 length: 13 amino acids. V lost 1 base and J lost 9, with 11 bases in between. CDR3 DNA sequence: TGTGCCAGCAGTTTATGGGACTTACTAACGCAGTATTTT. Translation gives CASSLWDLLTQYF.

The chain carries TRBV5-1 and TRBJ1-1; D not resolved. This CDR3 has 14 amino acids. The germline V gene encodes CDR1 SGHRS and CDR2 YFSETQ. Trimming removed 1 base at V and 1 base at J, with 8 bases between. The CDR3 nucleotides read TGCGCCAGCAGCTTGATGGACGAGAACACTGAAGCTTTCTTT. Its translation: CASSLMDENTEAFF.

This clone was counted once. The CDR3: CASSFGGRQITDTQYF. CDR3 coding DNA: TGTGCCAGCAGCTTCGGAGGGCGGCAGATCACAGATACGCAGTATTTT. The rearrangement joins TRBV5-4 to TRBJ2-3; D may be TRBD2 (6 bases). CDR3 length: 16 residues. Germline V lookup: CDR1 SGHNT, CDR2 YYREEE (reference sequence). The V end was cut by 2 bases, the J end by 2 bases, with 15 bases between.

The chain is built from TRBV10-2 and TRBJ2-1; no firm D call. With 3 bases removed from V and 9 bases from J, the gap between germline ends came to 6 bases. CDR1 is WSHSY, CDR2 SAAADI, per germline. This CDR3 spans 11 amino acids. CDR3 residues: CASSDPFEQFF. CDR3 nucleotides: TGCGCCAGCAGTGATCCGTTTGAGCAGTTCTTC.

This sequence joins TRBV7-2 and TRBJ1-6, with 9 bases aligning to TRBD1. The trim removed 5 bases at V and 13 bases at J, leaving 12 bases unmatched. The germline V gene has CDR1 SGHTA and CDR2 FQGNSA. The CDR3 runs 15 residues. CDR3 DNA: TGTGCCAGCAGCACCCGGACAGGGGATCTTTCCCCCCTCCACTTT. Protein sequence: CASSTRTGDLSPLHF.

The chain is built from TRBV7-9 and TRBJ1-4; D is undetermined. Germline V gene data show CDR1 as SEHNR and CDR2 as FQNEAQ (reference sequence). The CDR3 runs to 14 residues. V was pared by 4 bases and J by 0 bases, with 6 bases between. CDR3 bases: TGTGCCAGCAGCTGGACCTCAACTAATGAAAAACTGTTTTTT. Its translation is CASSWTSTNEKLFF.

This clone came up once. V and J are TRBV5-1 and TRBJ2-3, with D unresolved. Deletions cut 0 bases from V and 1 base from J, with 12 bases between. This CDR3 contains 16 residues. Germline CDR1 is SGHRS and CDR2 is YFSETQ. This CDR3 is CASSLGAIAGTDTQYF. The CDR3 nucleotides read TGCGCCAGCAGCTTGGGCGCTATAGCCGGCACAGATACGCAGTATTTT.

This sequence joins TRBV11-2 and TRBJ2-3; D unclear. CDR3 length: 12 residues. CDR1 is SGHAT and CDR2 is FQNNGV in the germline V gene. V was cut by 6 bases and J by 1 base, with 5 bases left in between. The CDR3 spells CASSIRTDTQYF. DNA for the CDR3: TGTGCCAGCAGTATACGCACAGATACGCAGTATTTT.

V gene TRBV9 combines with J gene TRBJ1-5; D might be TRBD1 (5 bases). The germline gives CDR1 SGDLS, CDR2 YYNGEE. CDR3 size: 15 residues. Trimming pared 0 bases from V and 6 bases from J, leaving 13 bases between. DNA for the CDR3: TGTGCCAGCAGCGTAGGCTCAGGGCAGGGTCAGCCCCAGCATTTT. Its protein is CASSVGSGQGQPQHF. Full variable domain (outside the CDR3, taken from reference TRBV9 and TRBJ1-5): DSGVTQTPKHLITATGQRVTLRCSPRSGDLSVYWYQQSLDQGLQFLIQYYNGEERAKGNILERFSAQQFPDLHSELNLSSLELGDSALYFCASSVGSGQGQPQHFGDGTRLSIL.

The V gene is TRBV19, the J gene TRBJ2-7; tentative D call: TRBD1 (6 bases). Germline values: CDR1 LNHDA, CDR2 SQIVND (reference sequence). The CDR3 covers 14 residues. Trimming cost V 8 bases and J 0 bases, with 14 bases left between them. The CDR3, as DNA: TGTGCCAGTTCCCAGGGGTCAAGCTCCTACGAGCAGTACTTC. Residues: CASSQGSSSYEQYF.

The chain couples TRBV4-1 to TRBJ2-5; 9 nucleotides agree with TRBD2. The J segment lost 2 bases and the V segment lost 0 bases, leaving 4 bases of the junction unmatched. The CDR3 is 16 residues long. The germline V gene has CDR1 MGHRA and CDR2 YSYEKL. The CDR3 DNA reads as TGCGCCAGCAGCCAAGACATAGCGGGAGATCAAGAGACCCAGTACTTC. Translated, it gives CASSQDIAGDQETQYF.

This clone was detected once. This chain links TRBV7-2 with TRBJ2-1; weak D call: TRBD2 (6 bases). Germline V gene sequence: CDR1 SGHTA, CDR2 FQGNSA. V gave up 5 bases and J gave up 2 bases, with 13 bases separating them. The CDR3 loop spans 15 amino acids. This chain's CDR3 is CASSASSGPYNEQFF. CDR3 DNA: TGTGCCAGCAGCGCCTCGAGCGGGCCCTACAATGAGCAGTTCTTC.

The genes are TRBV5-1 and TRBJ2-7; no clear D. This CDR3 is 17 amino acids long. The germline gives CDR1 SGHRS, CDR2 YFSETQ. Trimming removed 2 bases from V and 4 bases from J, with 22 bases in between. CDR3 residues: CASSFNLLTDDGYEQYF. The CDR3 nucleotides are TGCGCCAGCAGCTTCAATCTCCTTACGGACGACGGGTACGAGCAGTACTTC.

The chain links TRBV5-1 to TRBJ1-4; D perhaps matches TRBD1 (5 bases). The CDR3 sequence is 14 residues long. Germline loops: CDR1 SGHRS, CDR2 YFSETQ. With 0 bases removed from V and 8 bases from J, the gap between germline ends came to 11 bases. In nucleotides, the CDR3 is TGCGCCAGCAGCTTGGTAGGGGTTCGGGAAAAACTGTTTTTT. Protein: CASSLVGVREKLFF. The full variable domain, in which reference TRBV5-1 and TRBJ1-4 provide the parts outside the CDR3, is KAGVTQTPRYLIKTRGQQVTLSCSPISGHRSVSWYQQTPGQGLQFLFEYFSETQRNKGNFPGRFSGRQFSNSRSEMNVSTLELGDSALYLCASSLVGVREKLFFGSGTQLSVL.

The chain employs TRBV19 and TRBJ2-3; TRBD2 matches at 8 bases. After removal of 3 bases from V and 4 bases from J, the junction contained 3 bases not matched to a gene. The CDR3 is made up of 14 amino acids. In germline, CDR1 is LNHDA, CDR2 SQIVND (reference sequence). For the CDR3, the DNA is TGTGCCAGTAGTATTGCGGGGGGTTCAGATACGCAGTATTTT. It encodes CASSIAGGSDTQYF.

V gene TRBV5-4 combines with J gene TRBJ2-1, with TRBD2 as a possible D gene (6 bases). The V gene lost 1 base and the J gene lost 6 bases, with 14 bases spanning the gap. This CDR3 is built from 15 residues. Germline CDR1 is SGHNT and CDR2 is YYREEE (reference sequence). The CDR3 DNA is TGTGCCAGCAGCTTGCTGGACTATTGGGGCAATGAGCAGTTCTTC. Translating it yields CASSLLDYWGNEQFF.

CDR3 in DNA: TGTGCCAGCAGTCCCCCTTGGGATGACACCGGGGAGCTGTTTTTT. It translates to CASSPPWDDTGELFF. The chain employs TRBV27 and TRBJ2-2; D ambiguous. V lost 5 bases to trimming and J lost 3 bases, with 13 bases between them. Germline-derived CDR1 and CDR2 are MNHEY and SMNVEV (reference sequence). This CDR3 spans 15 amino acids.

J is TRBJ2-3 and V is TRBV10-3; 10 bases agree with TRBD2. Looked up from germline, CDR1 is ENHRY and CDR2 is SYGVKD. The CDR3 spans 15 residues. Trimming took 8 bases from V and 5 from J; bases not matched to a gene: 10. The DNA of the CDR3 is TGTGCCATCTCAAGTACCGGGACTAGCGAAGATACGCAGTATTTT. This codes for CAISSTGTSEDTQYF.

The J gene is TRBJ2-7, the V gene TRBV5-8, with D unresolved. CDR1 and CDR2 (germline): SGHTS, YDEGEE. The CDR3 runs 11 residues. Trimming took 3 bases from V and 7 from J, leaving 8 bases between them. This chain's CDR3 is CASSSAIEQYF. The CDR3 region has the DNA TGTGCCAGCAGCTCCGCCATTGAGCAGTACTTC.

The chain employs TRBV7-6 and TRBJ1-6, with D tentatively TRBD1 (6 bases). CDR3 length equals 13 residues. V was clipped by 2 bases and J by 10 bases, with 9 bases between them. Germline CDR1 and CDR2: SGHVS and FNYEAQ. The CDR3 loop reads CASSLLGGSPLHF. The CDR3, as DNA: TGTGCCAGCAGCTTATTGGGGGGCTCACCCCTCCACTTT.

The chain uses TRBV30 and TRBJ1-1; 7 nucleotides match TRBD1. This CDR3 is built from 16 residues. CDR1 and CDR2 (germline): GTSNPN, SVGIG (reference sequence). The trim removed 4 bases at V and 1 base at J, leaving 12 bases unmatched. The CDR3 DNA follows: TGTGCCTGGACGAGGGGGCGTGGGATAGGGAACACTGAAGCTTTCTTT. Amino acids: CAWTRGRGIGNTEAFF.

V usage is TRBV18 and J usage is TRBJ1-4, with TRBD1 identical over 7 bases. The CDR3 extends over 14 amino acids. V lost 6 bases to trimming and J lost 1 base; unmatched junction nucleotides: 2. CDR1 KGHSH and CDR2 LQKENI come from the germline V gene. DNA for the CDR3: TGTGCCAGCTCCCGGACAGGAACTAATGAAAAACTGTTTTTT. It encodes CASSRTGTNEKLFF. The entire variable domain, with the rest obtained from reference TRBV18 and TRBJ1-4, is as follows: NAGVMQNPRHLVRRRGQEARLRCSPMKGHSHVYWYRQLPEEGLKFMVYLQKENIIDESGMPKERFSAEFPKEGPSILRIQQVVRGDSAAYFCASSRTGTNEKLFFGSGTQLSVL.

This clone was seen repeatedly, ten times or more. The chain couples TRBV19 to TRBJ2-2; D assignment may be TRBD1 or TRBD2 (6 bases each). Germline assignment: CDR1 LNHDA and CDR2 SQIVND (reference sequence). The CDR3 loop spans 15 amino acids. V was clipped by 6 bases and J by 6 bases, with 17 bases between them. The DNA for the CDR3 is TGTGCCAGTAGGGCACTTTTGGGGGGCGCCGGGGAGCTGTTTTTT. This codes for CASRALLGGAGELFF.

This clone was detected once. V usage is TRBV3-1 (or the pseudogene TRBV3-2) and J usage is TRBJ2-7; the match to TRBD1 covers 9 bases. Germline V CDR1 and CDR2: LGHDT, YNNKEL (reference sequence). V trimming: 4 bases; J trimming: 3 bases; junction bases outside the gene matches: 7. This CDR3 is 15 amino acids long. In DNA, the CDR3 is TGTGCCAGCAGCCCCGGACAGGGGCAAGGCTACGAGCAGTACTTC. Translating it yields CASSPGQGQGYEQYF.

This sequence joins TRBV6-1 and TRBJ1-5; weak D call: TRBD1 (5 bases). Trimming stripped 1 base from V and 6 bases from J, with 10 bases between. The CDR3 is 14 amino acids. Germline lookup yields CDR1 MNHNS and CDR2 SASEGT. The CDR3 DNA reads TGTGCCAGCAGTGAAGGAGGGGCGCCTCAGCCCCAGCATTTT. Protein product: CASSEGGAPQPQHF.

The chain carries TRBV7-7 and TRBJ1-4, with 7 positions matching TRBD1. This CDR3 spans 15 amino acids. Germline CDR1 and CDR2: SSHAT and FNYEAQ (reference sequence). V shed 4 bases, J shed 5 bases, and the junction held 7 bases outside the gene matches. The CDR3 is CASSSAGGVNEKLFF. CDR3 bases: TGTGCCAGCAGCTCCGCAGGGGGTGTGAATGAAAAACTGTTTTTT.

The rearrangement joins TRBV7-9 to TRBJ1-1; D might be TRBD1 (5 bases). CDR1 is SEHNR and CDR2 is FQNEAQ in the germline V gene (reference sequence). The V end lost 3 bases, the J end lost 6 bases, and 17 bases lay between the germline ends. This CDR3 comprises 15 residues. The CDR3 DNA is TGTGCCAGCAGCTTGGACGGAGGGGCAGTCGCTGAAGCTTTCTTT. Translation: CASSLDGGAVAEAFF.

This chain uses TRBV4-2 with TRBJ2-7; D could derive from TRBD1 or TRBD2 (6 bases each). Trimming took 3 bases from V and 4 from J, leaving 16 bases between them. The CDR3 has 15 residues. Germline V gives CDR1 LGHNA, CDR2 YNFKEQ. CDR3 amino acids: CASSQGNGGRYEQYF. CDR3 sequence (DNA): TGTGCCAGCAGCCAGGGTAACGGGGGCCGGTACGAGCAGTACTTC.

This clone occurred a few times. This chain joins TRBV15 and TRBJ2-7, with D maybe TRBD2 (5 bases). V shed 1 base and J shed 6 bases, with 13 bases lying between them. Germline V gene sequence: CDR1 LNHNV, CDR2 YYDKDF (reference sequence). CDR3 size: 14 residues. The CDR3 DNA follows: TGTGCCACCAGCAGAGGTGAGGGATCGGGCGAGCAGTACTTC. Translation: CATSRGEGSGEQYF.